The 13 T cell receptor beta chains given below trace back to one sample, sequenced in a study of blood T cell repertoires in COVID-19. The assay was immunoSEQ multiplex PCR, and TCRdb's table has in-frame clones only and misses some. In the table there are some 50,000 clones, roughly 90% of which are singletons. What was sequenced was peripheral blood. All receptors come from a man older than 75 with acute or convalescent COVID-19.

The chain links TRBV24-1 to TRBJ2-5, with D possibly TRBD1 on 6 matching bases. This CDR3 has 17 residues. CDR1 KGHDR and CDR2 SFDVKD come from the germline V gene. The V and J ends lost 3 bases and 1 base respectively, with 17 bases between them. The CDR3 loop reads CATSDGGLQGGQETQYF. CDR3 in DNA: TGTGCCACCAGTGATGGGGGCCTTCAAGGGGGCCAAGAGACCCAGTACTTC.

The genes are TRBV19 and TRBJ2-3; 10 bases match TRBD2. The CDR3 spans 18 residues. Losses at the gene ends were 0 bases for V and 0 bases for J; bases not matched to a gene: 6. Germline CDR1 LNHDA, CDR2 SQIVND (reference sequence). The CDR3 DNA sequence: TGTGCCAGTAGTATAGACCGGGTAGCGGGGGGTAGCACAGATACGCAGTATTTT. Encoded protein: CASSIDRVAGGSTDTQYF.

This clone was detected a few times. The V gene is TRBV10-1, the J gene TRBJ1-5; weak D call: TRBD1 (5 bases). This CDR3 spans 15 amino acids. The germline V and J ends were trimmed by 0 bases and 6 bases, with 12 bases remaining between them. The germline gives CDR1 WNHNN, CDR2 SYGVQD (reference sequence). The CDR3 spells CASSESRGRGQPQHF. CDR3 bases: TGCGCCAGCAGTGAGTCCCGGGGGAGGGGTCAGCCCCAGCATTTT.

The V call is TRBV30, the J call TRBJ1-6, with D possibly being TRBD1 (6 bases). With 5 bases removed from V and 9 bases from J, the gap between germline ends came to 14 bases. The germline gives CDR1 GTSNPN, CDR2 SVGIG (reference sequence). The CDR3 contains 13 residues. This CDR3 is CAWASATGSPLHF. CDR3 sequence (DNA): TGTGCCTGGGCTTCGGCGACAGGTTCACCCCTCCACTTT. The full variable domain, with the rest looked up from reference TRBV30 and TRBJ1-6, is SQTIHQWPATLVQPVGSPLSLECTVEGTSNPNLYWYRQAAGRGLQLLFYSVGIGQISSEVPQNLSASRPQDRQFILSSKKLLLSDSGFYLCAWASATGSPLHFGNGTRLTVT.

This clone has only one observation. The V call is TRBV9, the J call TRBJ2-5; D is uncertain. The V end was cut by 0 bases, the J end by 5 bases, with 5 bases between. The germline V gene has CDR1 SGDLS and CDR2 YYNGEE. The CDR3 sequence is 12 residues long. CDR3 loop: CASSVAGETQYF. The CDR3 DNA follows: TGTGCCAGCAGCGTAGCCGGGGAGACCCAGTACTTC.

The chain links TRBV4-3 to TRBJ2-2; TRBD1 matches at 9 bases. The CDR3 is 17 amino acids. J lost 9 bases, V lost 4 bases, and 15 bases had no gene match. In germline, CDR1 is LGHNA, CDR2 YSLEER. CDR3 sequence: CASSRFTTGGTLRELFF. In DNA form, the CDR3 reads TGCGCCAGCAGCCGGTTTACCACAGGGGGCACTTTAAGGGAGCTGTTTTTT.

The J gene is TRBJ2-7, the V gene TRBV30; D call uncertain. This CDR3 contains 10 residues. V was pared by 5 bases and J by 3 bases, with 5 bases between. Germline V gene sequence: CDR1 GTSNPN, CDR2 SVGIG (reference sequence). CDR3 sequence (DNA): TGTGCCTGGCGGGTCTACGAGCAGTACTTC. It encodes CAWRVYEQYF.

The chain combines TRBV18 with TRBJ2-5; D may be TRBD1 (5 bases). The CDR3 loop spans 13 amino acids. Trimming pared 5 bases from V and 3 bases from J, leaving 10 bases between. The germline V gene has CDR1 KGHSH and CDR2 LQKENI. The CDR3 is CASSFDRKETQYF. CDR3 DNA sequence: TGTGCCAGCTCATTTGACAGAAAAGAGACCCAGTACTTC.

The chain employs TRBV2 and TRBJ1-6; D is undetermined. The CDR3 is 13 amino acids. V was shortened by 4 bases and J by 4 bases, with 5 bases between the two germline ends. Germline V gene data show CDR1 as SNHLY and CDR2 as FYNNEI. The CDR3 sequence is CASSARYNSPLHF. In DNA, the CDR3 is TGTGCCAGCAGTGCACGGTATAATTCACCCCTCCACTTT.

This clone was seen a handful of times. This sequence joins TRBV19 and TRBJ1-3, with D unclear. The germline V gene has CDR1 LNHDA and CDR2 SQIVND (reference sequence). The CDR3 spans 16 residues. Trimming left V 5 bases short and J 5 bases short, with 19 bases between. CDR3 loop: CASSLIFRGLRNTIYF. CDR3 bases: TGTGCCAGTAGTCTCATTTTTAGAGGCCTGCGAAACACCATATATTTT.

The gene calls are TRBV9 and TRBJ2-5; 11 bases agree with TRBD2. Looked up from germline, CDR1 is SGDLS and CDR2 is YYNGEE. The CDR3 spans 14 residues. V was clipped by 4 bases and J by 4 bases; unmatched bases: 3. The CDR3 DNA is TGTGCCAGCAGCATTGGGACTAGCGGAGAGACCCAGTACTTC. Encoded protein: CASSIGTSGETQYF.

The rearrangement uses TRBV19 and TRBJ2-7, with 9 bases lining up with TRBD1. CDR3 size: 15 residues. Trimming took 6 bases from V and 3 from J; bases not matched to a gene: 9. Germline CDR1 and CDR2: LNHDA and SQIVND (reference sequence). CDR3 sequence reads: CASRGGQGRYYEQYF. The CDR3 DNA is TGTGCCAGTAGGGGGGGACAGGGCCGCTACTACGAGCAGTACTTC.

The V and J genes are TRBV9 and TRBJ1-1, with a possible D match to TRBD1 (5 bases). Germline lookup yields CDR1 SGDLS and CDR2 YYNGEE. This CDR3 has 14 amino acids. Between the trimmed V and J ends, which lost 5 bases and 1 base, there was a span of 12 bases. In DNA form, the CDR3 reads TGTGCCAGCAGAGAAGGACAAACGAACACTGAAGCTTTCTTT. Protein product: CASREGQTNTEAFF.